A single sample is the source of the 2 T cell receptor beta chains below, sequenced in a study of blood T cell repertoires in COVID-19. Clones were read by immunoSEQ multiplex PCR, and TCRdb kept only the in-frame ones, dropping some. The data hold about 250,000 clones, with roughly nine tenths observed a single time. The source material was PBMCs or T cells enriched from blood (not recorded which). The receptor set was obtained from a woman between 50 and 59 years old who had recovered from COVID-19.

The J gene is TRBJ1-2, the V gene TRBV5-1; 7 bases align to TRBD1. The CDR3 spans 12 residues. J lost 7 bases, V lost 4 bases, and 4 bases had no gene match. Germline loops: CDR1 SGHRS, CDR2 YFSETQ. The CDR3 DNA reads as TGCGCCAGCAGCGCGGACAGGAGTGGCTACACCTTC. Residues: CASSADRSGYTF.

V is TRBV5-4 and J is TRBJ1-4; D is undetermined. Trimming removed 0 bases at V and 3 bases at J, with 6 bases between. The CDR3 is made up of 14 amino acids. Per germline, CDR1 SGHNT and CDR2 YYREEE (reference sequence). The CDR3 reads CASSLGASNEKLFF. In DNA form, the CDR3 reads TGTGCCAGCAGCTTGGGGGCATCTAATGAAAAACTGTTTTTT.